This is a list of T cell receptor beta chains from one sample in a study of human T cells and chemical hapten exposure. Each CDR3 protein is one row after TCRdb ran MiXCR on the RACE reads. The sample records tens of thousands of distinct CDR3 sequences, around 9.5% being singletons. Source: whole blood, taken in connection with sensitization to the hapten diphenylcyclopropenone (DPC). These receptors were collected from a middle-aged woman with alopecia areata. Some clones in this sample may be carry-over from other donors' samples. CDR3s include the opening cysteine and the closing phenylalanine or tryptophan.

v_call,j_call,cdr3_aa
TRBV11-1,TRBJ2-3,CASTWKGLRTDTQYF
TRBV5-1,TRBJ1-5,CASSFGQPQHF
TRBV19,TRBJ2-7,CASSWGHTSEQYF
TRBV6-2/TRBV6-3,TRBJ1-1,CASSYSSRGVNTEAFF
TRBV11-2,TRBJ1-1,CASSLVSGTSPEAFF
TRBV4-1,TRBJ2-1,CASSQVELAGDGQFF
TRBV11-1,TRBJ1-1,CASSLGGAMNTEAFF
TRBV10-3,TRBJ2-2,CAIKGGANTGELFF
TRBV5-1,TRBJ1-4,CASSLLGSEEKLFF
TRBV20-1,TRBJ2-5,CSARPAGQETQYF